What follows are 5 T cell receptor beta chains derived from one specimen sequenced in a study of cytomegalovirus exposure and HLA in healthy donors. The PCR ran on 60 Vbeta and 13 Jbeta primers. Profiling relied on immunoSEQ multiplex PCR, and the TCRdb table lists in-frame clones only, not all of them. Of some 90,000 clones in the sample, under 85% were seen once. Sequenced material: PBMCs. The receptor set was obtained from a woman between 40 and 50 years old in good health and CMV-seronegative.

The V and J genes are TRBV19 and TRBJ1-1; TRBD1 matches at 9 bases. CDR3 length: 14 amino acids. V shed 6 bases and J 4 bases; nucleotides not matched to a gene: 6. Germline V CDR1 and CDR2: LNHDA, SQIVND (reference sequence). The CDR3 DNA reads as TGTGCCAGTAGCCACAGGGGGCTGGGCACTGAAGCTTTCTTT. This sequence encodes CASSHRGLGTEAFF.

The chain links TRBV29-1 to TRBJ1-2; a weak D match, TRBD1 (5 bases). Germline CDR1 is SQVTM and CDR2 is ANQGSEA. The CDR3 covers 12 residues. Trimming took 6 bases from V and 5 from J, leaving 13 bases between them. CDR3 in DNA: TGCAGCGTCGCAAAGACAGAGTATGGCTACACCTTC. It specifies CSVAKTEYGYTF.

The V gene is TRBV7-6, the J gene TRBJ2-7; D may be TRBD2 (5 bases). The CDR3 runs to 15 residues. The V gene lost 2 bases and the J gene lost 3 bases, with 14 bases spanning the gap. Germline V gives CDR1 SGHVS, CDR2 FNYEAQ. The CDR3, as DNA: TGTGCCAGCAGCTTAATGGTGGGAGTTGGCTACGAGCAGTACTTC. Translating it yields CASSLMVGVGYEQYF.

This clone was observed a handful of times. The J gene is TRBJ1-1, the V gene TRBV27, with a weak D call TRBD1 (5 bases). CDR1 and CDR2 from the germline V gene are MNHEY and SMNVEV (reference sequence). This CDR3 has 13 amino acids. V shed 8 bases and J shed 0 bases, with 10 bases lying between them. The CDR3 DNA follows: TGTGCCAGCGGGGGGGGAGTGAACACTGAAGCTTTCTTT. This sequence encodes CASGGGVNTEAFF.

This chain uses TRBV4-3 with TRBJ2-1, with TRBD2 matching over 13 bases. V lost 3 bases, J lost 7 bases, and 3 bases stayed unmatched. Germline V gives CDR1 LGHNA, CDR2 YSLEER. This CDR3 comprises 15 residues. The chain's CDR3 is CASSQGLAGTNEQFF. CDR3 DNA sequence: TGCGCCAGCAGCCAGGGACTAGCGGGAACGAATGAGCAGTTCTTC.